The entry below gives a single TCR beta chain sequence along with its context. The data derive from a study of technical replicates of blood from a handful of donors. The CDR3 loop spans 13 amino acids. The V end was cut by 2 bases, the J end by 7 bases, with 11 bases between. The V gene's germline CDR1 is SGHTA and CDR2 FQGNSA. Sequenced by immunoSEQ multiplex PCR; TCRdb stores in-frame clones only, minus some. Of approximately 89,000 clones in the sample, approximately 94% were seen once. Sequencing input: T cells isolated from PBMCs. The rearrangement links TRBV7-2 to TRBJ1-2; a possible D gene is TRBD1 (5 bases). This TCR came from a human donor in good health. The CDR3 sequence is CASSLSGDPGYTF. Written as DNA, the CDR3 is TGTGCCAGCAGCTTATCGGGGGACCCTGGCTACACCTTC.